The 22 T cell receptor beta chains below all came from one sample that was sequenced in a study of control samples from healthy donors and cancer patients. Sequenced by immunoSEQ multiplex PCR; TCRdb stores in-frame clones only, minus some. In the table there are under 200,000 clones, 91% of which are singletons. The sample taken for sequencing was blood. The receptors stem from a woman aged 25 to 45 in good health.

V is TRBV3-1 (or the pseudogene TRBV3-2) and J is TRBJ2-3; D is undetermined. CDR1 and CDR2 from the germline V gene are LGHDT and YNNKEL (reference sequence). V was trimmed by 0 bases and J by 0 bases, leaving 10 bases between them. The CDR3 consists of 16 residues. The CDR3 sequence is CASSQDGRASTDTQYF. In DNA form, the CDR3 reads TGTGCCAGCAGCCAAGATGGACGGGCTAGCACAGATACGCAGTATTTT.

V and J are TRBV25-1 and TRBJ2-4; D unresolved. V dropped 3 bases and J dropped 3 bases, with 9 bases sitting between them. CDR1 MGHDK and CDR2 SYGVNS come from the germline V gene. This CDR3 has 14 amino acids. CDR3 in DNA: TGTGCCAGCAGTGAGTTCAGAGACAAAAACATTCAGTACTTC. This sequence encodes CASSEFRDKNIQYF.

Comment on this clone: Other DNA variants within this sample encode the same CDR3. The chain combines TRBV12-3 or TRBV12-4 with TRBJ1-1, with a weak D call TRBD1 (5 bases). This CDR3 contains 13 residues. Trimming removed 2 bases at V and 5 bases at J, with 9 bases between. The CDR3 here is CASSLSGGTEAFF. The CDR3 DNA reads TGTGCCAGCAGTTTATCCGGGGGTACTGAAGCTTTCTTT.

CDR3 DNA sequence: TGTGCCACCAGCAGTGGACAGGAGGGCAATCAGCCCCAGCATTTT. This translates into CATSSGQEGNQPQHF. J is TRBJ1-5 and V is TRBV15; 7 bases line up with TRBD1. CDR3 length equals 15 residues. The germline gives CDR1 LNHNV, CDR2 YYDKDF (reference sequence). J gave up 2 bases and V 3 bases, and 4 bases lay outside the gene matches.

This chain links TRBV5-4 with TRBJ1-1; D may be TRBD1 (6 bases). Per germline, CDR1 SGHNT and CDR2 YYREEE (reference sequence). The CDR3 sequence is 12 residues long. V was trimmed by 10 bases and J by 12 bases, leaving 22 bases between them. CDR3 region: CAGYRTVLGSFF. The DNA for the CDR3 is TGTGCCGGCTATCGGACAGTTCTCGGTTCTTTCTTT.

The chain employs TRBV3-1 (or the pseudogene TRBV3-2) and TRBJ1-3, with D hard to call. Per the germline V gene, CDR1 is LGHDT and CDR2 is YNNKEL (reference sequence). Trimming removed 0 bases at V and 5 bases at J, with 11 bases between. This CDR3 region has 15 residues. The DNA of the CDR3 is TGTGCCAGCAGCCAAGATCGGGTAGGGAGAAACACCATATATTTT. It translates to CASSQDRVGRNTIYF.

For the CDR3, the DNA is TGTGCCAGCAGCTTAGGAAAGGTGAGGGCTTTCTTT. Its protein is CASSLGKVRAFF. The chain uses TRBV13 and TRBJ1-1; unclear D gene. The V and J ends lost 0 bases and 11 bases respectively, with 10 bases between them. Germline CDR1 reads PRHDT; CDR2 reads FYEKMQ (reference sequence). This CDR3 has 12 amino acids.

The chain combines TRBV19 with TRBJ1-1; 10 bases agree with TRBD1. The junction had 9 bases not matched to a gene; V was cut back by 3 bases and J by 5 bases. Per the germline V gene, CDR1 is LNHDA and CDR2 is SQIVND (reference sequence). This CDR3 is 16 amino acids long. The CDR3 region has the DNA TGTGCCAGTAGTATCCGACGGGACAGGGGTTATACTGAAGCTTTCTTT. Translating it yields CASSIRRDRGYTEAFF.

V and J are TRBV20-1 and TRBJ2-7; TRBD1 is a possible D gene (6 bases). Germline CDR1 is DFQATT and CDR2 is SNEGSKA (reference sequence). V lost 3 bases to trimming and J lost 2 bases, with 8 bases between them. The CDR3 has 12 residues. This chain's CDR3 is CSASTGTYEQYF. CDR3 sequence (DNA): TGCAGTGCTAGTACAGGGACCTACGAGCAGTACTTC.

Comments on this clone: This sample also contains other DNA sequences that code for the same CDR3. This chain joins TRBV18 and TRBJ1-1, with 7 bases fitting TRBD1. The V and J ends lost 6 bases and 1 base, in that order; junction bases with no gene match: 2. The CDR3 is 13 amino acids. Germline CDR1 and CDR2: KGHSH and LQKENI. The CDR3 is CASSRQGNTEAFF. The DNA for the CDR3 is TGTGCCAGCTCTCGACAGGGGAACACTGAAGCTTTCTTT.

The chain is built from TRBV5-6 and TRBJ2-3; 10 bases are a match to TRBD2. The J segment lost 3 bases and the V segment lost 2 bases, leaving 0 bases of the junction unmatched. CDR1 is SGHDT, CDR2 YYEEEE, per germline. The CDR3 has 14 residues. The CDR3 DNA reads as TGTGCCAGCAGCTTAGCGGGAGGGACAGATACGCAGTATTTT. Translating gives CASSLAGGTDTQYF.

This chain uses TRBV18 with TRBJ1-2, with D uncertain. The V gene's germline CDR1 is KGHSH and CDR2 LQKENI. CDR3 length equals 12 residues. V lost 6 bases, J lost 4 bases, and 9 bases lay in between. Here the CDR3 reads CASSRVFYGYTF. DNA for the CDR3: TGTGCCAGCTCTAGGGTCTTCTATGGCTACACCTTC.

The V gene is TRBV7-9, the J gene TRBJ1-4; D gene uncertain. Germline V gene data show CDR1 as SEHNR and CDR2 as FQNEAQ (reference sequence). The V and J ends lost 0 bases and 4 bases respectively, with 3 bases between them. This CDR3 region has 13 residues. CDR3 in amino acids: CASSLADNEKLFF. The CDR3 DNA is TGTGCCAGCAGCTTAGCGGATAATGAAAAACTGTTTTTT.

The chain couples TRBV19 to TRBJ2-7; 9 nucleotides align to TRBD1. The CDR3 contains 15 residues. V lost 5 bases to trimming and J lost 2 bases; unmatched junction nucleotides: 7. Germline lookup yields CDR1 LNHDA and CDR2 SQIVND (reference sequence). The CDR3 region is CASSLRDRETYEQYF. In nucleotides, the CDR3 is TGTGCCAGTAGTCTCCGGGACAGGGAAACCTACGAGCAGTACTTC. Variable domain in full (rest from reference TRBV19 and TRBJ2-7): DGGITQSPKYLFRKEGQNVTLSCEQNLNHDAMYWYRQDPGQGLRLIYYSQIVNDFQKGDIAEGYSVSREKKESFPLTVTSAQKNPTAFYLCASSLRDRETYEQYFGPGTRLTVT.

J is TRBJ1-5 and V is TRBV28; 9 bases match TRBD1. With 6 bases clipped from V and 4 bases from J, the junction kept 4 bases outside the gene matches. The CDR3 loop spans 14 amino acids. From germline, CDR1 is MDHEN and CDR2 SYDVKM. CDR3 coding DNA: TGTGCCAGCAGCCAGACAGGGGGTAATCAGCCCCAGCATTTT. Its translation is CASSQTGGNQPQHF. Combining the CDR3 with reference TRBV28 and TRBJ1-5 gives the whole variable domain DVKVTQSSRYLVKRTGEKVFLECVQDMDHENMFWYRQDPGLGLRLIYFSYDVKMKEKGDIPEGYSVSREKKERFSLILESASTNQTSMYLCASSQTGGNQPQHFGDGTRLSIL.

The rearrangement joins TRBV2 to TRBJ2-4; the D is unclear. The germline CDR1 and CDR2 sequences are SNHLY and FYNNEI. The CDR3 has 13 residues. V was cut by 7 bases and J by 3 bases, with 10 bases left in between. CDR3 bases: TGTGCCAGCAAGGTAGATGGCAAAAACATTCAGTACTTC. It codes for CASKVDGKNIQYF.

The chain links TRBV27 to TRBJ2-1, with 11 bases aligning to TRBD1. CDR3 length: 19 amino acids. CDR1 MNHEY and CDR2 SMNVEV come from the germline V gene (reference sequence). The V segment lost 1 base and the J segment 4 bases; nucleotides outside the gene matches: 12. The CDR3 DNA follows: TGTGCCAGCAGTTTATTGACAGGCCGGGACAGGGGGGGGTACAATGAGCAGTTCTTC. Protein sequence: CASSLLTGRDRGGYNEQFF.

The rearrangement links TRBV9 to TRBJ2-7; 9 positions agree with TRBD2. V trimming: 4 bases; J trimming: 0 bases; junction bases outside the gene matches: 8. The CDR3 contains 16 residues. Looked up from germline, CDR1 is SGDLS and CDR2 is YYNGEE. The CDR3 sequence: CASSSDWREGSYEQYF. CDR3 sequence (DNA): TGTGCCAGCAGCTCCGACTGGCGGGAGGGCTCCTACGAGCAGTACTTC.

This clone was counted a few times. J is TRBJ2-3 and V is TRBV19; TRBD2 might be the D (5 bases). The CDR3 is 14 residues long. V was cut by 5 bases and J by 4 bases, with 13 bases left in between. Germline V gene sequence: CDR1 LNHDA, CDR2 SQIVND (reference sequence). DNA of the CDR3: TGTGCCAGTAGTCTCCAGCGGTCCCCAGATACGCAGTATTTT. This codes for CASSLQRSPDTQYF.

This clone was counted once. This chain joins TRBV12-2 and TRBJ1-5; the DNA was not compared with TRBD1, the D call given in the table. TRBV12-2 is a listed pseudogene. The CDR3 is made up of 15 amino acids. The CDR3 nucleotides read TGTGCAAGTCGCTTGGGGACAGGGGGCAATCAGCCCCAGCATTTT. Translating it yields CASRLGTGGNQPQHF.

The chain has TRBV20-1 and TRBJ1-6; maybe TRBD1 (5 bases). The CDR3 is 15 residues long. Looked up from germline, CDR1 is DFQATT and CDR2 is SNEGSKA (reference sequence). V was trimmed by 3 bases and J by 4 bases, leaving 13 bases between them. CDR3 protein: CSASKPGLYNSPLHF. Here the CDR3 DNA reads TGCAGTGCTAGTAAACCGGGACTGTATAATTCACCCCTCCACTTT.

The chain joins TRBV6-6 to TRBJ2-2, with D possibly matching TRBD1 (5 bases). The V end lost 9 bases, the J end lost 1 base, and 6 bases lay between the germline ends. This CDR3 spans 12 amino acids. Per germline, CDR1 MNHNY and CDR2 SVGAGI (reference sequence). CDR3 region: CASQGNTGELFF. DNA of the CDR3: TGTGCCAGTCAGGGGAACACCGGGGAGCTGTTTTTT.